Listed here is a single T cell receptor (beta chain). Different DNA sequences within this sample yield the same CDR3. TCRdb's copy holds only in-frame clones and misses some; the assay was immunoSEQ multiplex PCR. The sample lists about 1.1 million clones, around 78% seen once, with approximately 0.56% in the top ten. The sample is drawn from a study of shared clonotypes between healthy human individuals. Specimen: memory CD4+ T cells from PBMCs. This sample's subset: CD45RA-negative fraction. This TCR came from a man in his late teens or twenties in good health. Some clones in this sample may be carry-over from other donors' samples.

CDR3 sequence: CASSLSGSSYEQYF. The CDR3 bases are TGTGCCAGCAGCCTTAGCGGGAGCTCCTACGAGCAGTACTTC. The chain uses TRBV7-2 and TRBJ2-7, with TRBD2 matching 9 bases. The J segment lost 0 bases and the V segment lost 5 bases, leaving 2 bases of the junction unmatched. Germline V gene sequence: CDR1 SGHTA, CDR2 FQGNSA. CDR3 length: 14 residues.